The source of this T cell receptor (beta chain) is a study of regulatory T cells in long-lasting Graves disease. Combining iRepertoire HTBI primers with Arm-PCR of CDR3 regions, the authors built TCR beta libraries. TCRdb analysed the multiplex PCR reads with MiXCR anew, one entry per CDR3 protein. This sample carries about 330,000 distinct CDR3 sequences, 16% of them seen once, and the ten largest clones take just over 20%. Indicated time point: newly diagnosed GD, antithyroid drugs for less than 3 months. Construction of the TCR library relied on RNA isolated from PBMCs. These sequences were also reported in another study, on T cells in Graves' hyperthyroidism and ophthalmopathy.

The sequence was obtained from a woman aged 18-29 years with Graves disease. The source material was peripheral blood mononuclear cells (PBMCs), sampled at new diagnosis, from a patient treated with antithyroid drugs.

The DNA for the CDR3 is TGTGCCAGCATTTGGACAGGGCGTAATAGCGGGAGGCGGAGTATCGGGGAGCTGTTTTTT. It codes for CASIWTGRNSGRRSIGELFF. The V gene is TRBV6-2 or TRBV6-3, the J gene TRBJ2-2; 10 bases match TRBD2. V was pared by 7 bases and J by 7 bases, with 24 bases of the junction left unmatched. Germline V CDR1 and CDR2: MNHEY, SVGEGT. The CDR3 sequence is 20 residues long.